This TCR beta chain was documented in a study of blood T cell repertoires in COVID-19. In the original processing: Reference gene primer amplification gave nucleated cell count estimates. Generated by immunoSEQ multiplex PCR, the TCRdb table keeps only in-frame clones and is missing some. That table gives V, J and clone size, and the DNA gave D and trimming. The table includes 200,000 to 300,000 clones, about 85% detected once. Input material: peripheral blood. The receptor was isolated from a woman in her sixties or seventies with active or convalescent COVID-19.

CDR3 protein: CASRPGTSGNEQFF. Written as DNA, the CDR3 is TGCGCCAGCAGGCCCGGGACTAGCGGGAATGAGCAGTTCTTC. V gene TRBV5-1 combines with J gene TRBJ2-1; 12 nucleotides agree with TRBD2. The CDR3 length is 14 residues. V lost 5 bases to trimming and J lost 7 bases; unmatched junction nucleotides: 4. Germline-derived CDR1 and CDR2 are SGHRS and YFSETQ.